This T cell receptor (beta chain) comes out of a study of cytomegalovirus exposure and HLA in healthy donors. Germline lookup yields CDR1 MGHRA and CDR2 YSYEKL. The CDR3 length is 15 residues. The V and J ends lost 4 bases and 2 bases, in that order; junction bases with no gene match: 2. PCR used 60 Vbeta primers and 13 Jbeta primers. Assay used: immunoSEQ multiplex PCR; TCRdb lists only in-frame clones, some missing. The data show 100,000 to 150,000 clones, with less than 80% seen just once and 1.9% held by the top ten. This clone was observed a few times. This sequence was found in a man in his forties or fifties in good health and CMV-seronegative. This sequence joins TRBV4-1 and TRBJ2-1; 10 nucleotides match TRBD2. Sequenced material: PBMCs. The CDR3 is CASSPSGGAYNEQFF. CDR3 bases: TGCGCCAGCAGCCCGAGCGGGGGGGCCTACAATGAGCAGTTCTTC.